The clone carrying this T cell receptor (beta chain) was counted ten times or more. The antigen is undetermined. Diagnostic assessment was based on clinical symptoms, serum thyroxine and TRAb, thyroid ultrasound and orbital computed tomography. This record comes from a study of T cells in Graves' hyperthyroidism and ophthalmopathy. V gave up 0 bases and J gave up 0 bases, with 8 bases separating them. Germline V gives CDR1 SGHVS, CDR2 FQNEAQ. CDR3 length: 15 amino acids. General study findings and limits: For ophthalmopathy, model prediction preceded onset by a median around 7 months.

Amplified TCR beta CDR3 regions came from RNA transcripts. The HTBI primer set was used in a first-round RT-PCR of the TCR CDR3. TCRdb called the multiplex PCR reads again in MiXCR, with one record for every CDR3 protein. Among around 620,000 distinct CDR3 sequences listed, 12% to 15% were seen once. This TCR was recovered from a woman under 30 with Graves' ophthalmopathy. V usage is TRBV7-8 and J usage is TRBJ1-1, with D possibly matching TRBD1 (5 bases). Sequenced input: blood. CDR3 bases: TGTGCCAGCAGCTTAGCTGGGGGAGTGAACACTGAAGCTTTCTTT. Its protein is CASSLAGGVNTEAFF.